This note documents a single T cell receptor (beta chain) sequence. Germline CDR1 and CDR2: SGHVS and FQNEAQ. Trimming at V came to 5 bases and at J to 1 base, leaving 13 bases not matched to a gene. CDR3 length: 20 residues. This entry comes from a study of shared clonotypes between healthy human individuals. Sequencing used immunoSEQ multiplex PCR; TCRdb keeps in-frame clones, though not all of them. Seen here are around 510,000 clones, around 76% observed once, and the top ten hold around 13%. The sequencing input was PBMCs. This TCR derives from a woman aged 40 to 50 in good health. Some clones in this sample may be carry-over from other donors' samples. This chain joins TRBV7-8 and TRBJ2-2, with 13 bases lining up with TRBD2. CDR3 DNA sequence: TGTGCCAGCAGCCCAGAATATGGACTAGCGGGAGTCGGGAACACCGGGGAGCTGTTTTTT. This translates into CASSPEYGLAGVGNTGELFF.